The text below deals with one T cell receptor (beta chain). Its antigen is as yet unknown. The sample comes from a study of cytomegalovirus exposure and HLA in healthy donors. Findings and limits, study-wide: Rare TCR sequences predominated, though certain public TCRs were found in many donors. The classifier reportedly diagnosed cytomegalovirus status with high sensitivity and specificity. Later genetic work tied a missense DCLRE1C variant to beta-chain V and J trimming.

In germline, CDR1 is SGDLS, CDR2 YYNGEE. This CDR3 contains 14 residues. The germline V and J ends were trimmed by 0 bases and 10 bases, with 14 bases remaining between them. Vbeta (60) and Jbeta (13) primers were used in the PCR. Method: immunoSEQ multiplex PCR; TCRdb's copy keeps in-frame clones and lacks some. The data show 150,000 to 200,000 clones, around 75% seen once. The genes are TRBV9 and TRBJ1-5; TRBD1 is a possible D gene (5 bases). The source is a male donor in good health and CMV-seronegative. Sequencing was carried out using PBMCs. The CDR3 loop is CASSVGQGAYPQHF. For the CDR3, the DNA is TGTGCCAGCAGCGTAGGGCAGGGTGCTTATCCCCAGCATTTT.